This passage covers 18 T cell receptor beta chains from one sample sequenced in a study of spatial heterogeneity in lung cancer. The time point here: sample taken at primary tumor resection. Whole RNA obtained from tumor, nontumor lung or frozen PBMC underwent sequencing without sorting. MiXCR was run by TCRdb on the 5' RACE reads, yielding one entry per CDR3 protein. Of tens of thousands of distinct CDR3 sequences listed, roughly 5.5% are singletons. The material was PBMCs, obtained at surgery. Every receptor here comes from a female donor with early-stage non-small cell lung cancer.

J is TRBJ1-4 and V is TRBV24-1, with 7 bases fitting TRBD1. V was clipped by 9 bases and J by 7 bases; unmatched bases: 7. From germline, CDR1 is KGHDR and CDR2 SFDVKD. The length of the CDR3 is 13 residues. CDR3 nucleotides: TGTGCCACCGGCGACAGGGAGAGTGAAAAACTGTTTTTT. It encodes CATGDRESEKLFF.

This clonotype was counted many times. This chain joins TRBV7-2 and TRBJ1-6; D might be TRBD1 (5 bases). The V gene's germline CDR1 is SGHTA and CDR2 FQGNSA. Trimming shortened V by 5 bases and J by 5 bases, and 16 bases separated the two germline ends. There are 16 residues in the CDR3. CDR3 in amino acids: CASSQGSPGDNSPLHF. The CDR3 DNA is TGTGCCAGCAGCCAAGGGTCCCCGGGGGATAATTCACCCCTCCACTTT.

There are many counts of this clonotype. This rearrangement joins TRBV6-6 to TRBJ1-2; TRBD1 matches at 8 bases. The CDR3 has 14 residues. CDR1 is MNHNY and CDR2 is SVGAGI in the germline V gene (reference sequence). V was clipped by 0 bases and J by 7 bases; unmatched bases: 4. The CDR3 spells CASSYSDRVFGYTF. The CDR3 coding sequence is TGTGCCAGCAGTTACTCGGACAGGGTCTTTGGCTACACCTTC.

This clonotype has ten or more counts. The genes are TRBV5-1 and TRBJ2-5, with 12 bases matching TRBD1. This CDR3 region has 16 residues. J lost 4 bases, V lost 3 bases, and 7 bases had no gene match. CDR1 and CDR2 from the germline V gene are SGHRS and YFSETQ. As DNA, the CDR3 is TGCGCCAGCAGCTCCGGGGACAGGGGGCGAGGAGAGACCCAGTACTTC. Its protein is CASSSGDRGRGETQYF. The full variable domain, in which reference TRBV5-1 and TRBJ2-5 provide the parts outside the CDR3, is KAGVTQTPRYLIKTRGQQVTLSCSPISGHRSVSWYQQTPGQGLQFLFEYFSETQRNKGNFPGRFSGRQFSNSRSEMNVSTLELGDSALYLCASSSGDRGRGETQYFGPGTRLLVL.

This clonotype was counted at least ten times. The gene calls are TRBV19 and TRBJ1-5; 7 nucleotides align to TRBD1. The CDR3 has 12 amino acids. Trimming cost V 6 bases and J 5 bases; bases outside gene matches: 1. Per germline, CDR1 LNHDA and CDR2 SQIVND (reference sequence). The CDR3: CASSGQDQPQHF. The CDR3 DNA reads as TGTGCCAGTAGCGGACAGGATCAGCCCCAGCATTTT.

The table lists this clonotype with a few counts. The CDR3: CASSLAVGTTYEQYF. In DNA form, the CDR3 reads TGTGCCAGCAGCTTAGCGGTTGGGACGACCTACGAGCAGTACTTC. This chain links TRBV7-2 with TRBJ2-7; D may correspond to TRBD1 or TRBD2 (5 bases each). V was shortened by 0 bases and J by 2 bases, with 11 bases between the two germline ends. Germline CDR1 reads SGHTA; CDR2 reads FQGNSA. The CDR3 covers 15 residues.

This clonotype was detected only a few times. The V call is TRBV7-2, the J call TRBJ2-1, with D hard to call. With 1 base removed from V and 6 bases from J, the gap between germline ends came to 10 bases. The germline gives CDR1 SGHTA, CDR2 FQGNSA. CDR3 size: 14 residues. The chain's CDR3 is CASSLGRAGNEQFF. CDR3 nucleotides: TGTGCCAGCAGCTTAGGTAGGGCAGGCAATGAGCAGTTCTTC.

This clonotype was recorded at least ten times. V usage is TRBV29-1 and J usage is TRBJ1-1; weak D call: TRBD1 (5 bases). The germline V gene encodes CDR1 SQVTM and CDR2 ANQGSEA. V lost 6 bases to trimming and J lost 4 bases, with 12 bases between them. The CDR3 has 12 amino acids. In DNA, the CDR3 is TGCAGCGTCCAGGGTAGAGTCACTGAAGCTTTCTTT. Its translation: CSVQGRVTEAFF.

By its share, this clonotype is medium-sized (0.01 to 0.1%). This rearrangement joins TRBV2 to TRBJ1-5, with TRBD1 as a possible D gene (5 bases). With 4 bases removed from V and 6 bases from J, the gap between germline ends came to 16 bases. Germline V gene lookup returns CDR1 SNHLY and CDR2 FYNNEI. CDR3 length equals 15 residues. The CDR3 protein is CASSGGSAGSQPQHF. As DNA, the CDR3 is TGTGCCAGCAGTGGGGGGTCTGCGGGGAGTCAGCCCCAGCATTTT.

This clonotype was recorded many times. V and J are TRBV7-6 and TRBJ2-1; D possibly corresponds to TRBD1 (6 bases). The CDR3 length is 15 residues. Germline V gene data show CDR1 as SGHVS and CDR2 as FNYEAQ. V shed 5 bases and J shed 9 bases, with 20 bases lying between them. This chain's CDR3 is CASSPRQVGEGEQFF. CDR3 DNA sequence: TGTGCCAGCAGCCCACGACAGGTTGGGGAAGGTGAGCAGTTCTTC. The whole variable domain, filled in from reference TRBV7-6 and TRBJ2-1, reads GAGVSQSPRYKVTKRGQDVALRCDPISGHVSLYWYRQALGQGPEFLTYFNYEAQQDKSGLPNDRFSAERPEGSISTLTIQRTEQRDSAMYRCASSPRQVGEGEQFFGPGTRLTVL.

This clonotype was seen many times. V gene TRBV7-2 combines with J gene TRBJ2-3; possibly TRBD1 for D (5 bases). With 0 bases removed from V and 5 bases from J, the gap between germline ends came to 9 bases. Germline lookup yields CDR1 SGHTA and CDR2 FQGNSA. The CDR3 runs to 14 residues. The CDR3 here is CASSLAFRGDTQYF. The CDR3 nucleotides are TGTGCCAGCAGCTTAGCGTTTAGGGGAGATACGCAGTATTTT.

In its sample, this clonotype was seen many times. V usage is TRBV4-3 and J usage is TRBJ1-1; no clear D. This CDR3 has 15 amino acids. V lost 0 bases, J lost 2 bases, and 10 bases lay in between. From germline, CDR1 is LGHNA and CDR2 YSLEER. The CDR3 DNA sequence: TGCGCCAGCAGCCAAGAAATAATGGTTAACACTGAAGCTTTCTTT. Protein: CASSQEIMVNTEAFF.

This chain joins TRBV9 and TRBJ2-3; D is unresolved. The CDR3 sequence is 15 residues long. Trimming stripped 0 bases from V and 2 bases from J, with 10 bases between. Germline loops: CDR1 SGDLS, CDR2 YYNGEE. As DNA, the CDR3 is TGTGCCAGCAGCGTAGGAACCTCTGCCACAGATACGCAGTATTTT. It specifies CASSVGTSATDTQYF. Variable domain in full (rest from reference TRBV9 and TRBJ2-3): DSGVTQTPKHLITATGQRVTLRCSPRSGDLSVYWYQQSLDQGLQFLIQYYNGEERAKGNILERFSAQQFPDLHSELNLSSLELGDSALYFCASSVGTSATDTQYFGPGTRLTVL.

To note about this clonotype: This may stem from a read error, because a much larger clone lies one nucleotide away. The chain has TRBV5-1 and TRBJ2-5; D is uncertain. The CDR3 runs 15 residues. The germline gives CDR1 SGHRS, CDR2 YFSETQ. The CDR3 sequence: CANSLAQAGDETQYF. Written as DNA, the CDR3 is TGCGCCAACAGCTTGGCGCAAGCTGGAGATGAGACCCAGTACTTC.

This clonotype was seen a few times. As DNA, the CDR3 is TGTGCCAGCAGTACGGCAGGGATCAATCAGCCCCAGCATTTT. Encoded protein: CASSTAGINQPQHF. The chain links TRBV6-6 to TRBJ1-5, with TRBD1 as a possible D gene (5 bases). The germline gives CDR1 MNHNY, CDR2 SVGAGI (reference sequence). The CDR3 sequence is 14 residues long. V lost 5 bases, J lost 3 bases, and 11 bases lay in between.

A few counts support this clonotype. The V gene is TRBV19, the J gene TRBJ2-5; 11 nucleotides match TRBD2. Germline CDR1 and CDR2: LNHDA and SQIVND (reference sequence). V shed 4 bases and J 1 base; nucleotides not matched to a gene: 2. The CDR3 loop spans 15 amino acids. The CDR3 coding sequence is TGTGCCAGTAGTAGGGGACTAGCGGTCCAAGAGACCCAGTACTTC. It encodes CASSRGLAVQETQYF.

Many counts were recorded for this clonotype. The CDR3 DNA follows: TGCAGCGTTCCTAGGACAGGGGGCGAATCCTACGAGCAGTACTTC. Translated: CSVPRTGGESYEQYF. V and J are TRBV29-1 and TRBJ2-7; 11 bases line up with TRBD1. The CDR3 has 15 amino acids. V lost 5 bases and J lost 1; bases outside the gene matches: 7. Germline values: CDR1 SQVTM, CDR2 ANQGSEA.

This clonotype was counted many times. The gene calls are TRBV7-9 and TRBJ1-3, with 7 bases that match TRBD1. From germline, CDR1 is SEHNR and CDR2 FQNEAQ (reference sequence). The CDR3 extends over 15 amino acids. V was clipped by 3 bases and J by 4 bases; unmatched bases: 6. The CDR3: CASSLVTGPGNTIYF. For the CDR3, the DNA is TGTGCCAGCAGCTTGGTGACAGGGCCCGGAAACACCATATATTTT. Full variable domain (rest looked up from reference TRBV7-9 and TRBJ1-3): DTGVSQNPRHKITKRGQNVTFRCDPISEHNRLYWYRQTLGQGPEFLTYFQNEAQLEKSRLLSDRFSAERPKGSFSTLEIQRTEQGDSAMYLCASSLVTGPGNTIYFGEGSWLTVV.